This T cell receptor (beta chain) was sequenced in a study of blood T cell repertoires in COVID-19. Turning to the study itself: COVID-19 samples, acute and convalescent, were from the United States, Italy and Spain. Nucleic acid was either cDNA or gDNA, and it came from T cells, B-cell-depleted T cells, or PBMCs.

Assignments of participants to cohorts depended upon their own reported clinical history. The CDR3 is made up of 15 amino acids. Germline V gene data show CDR1 as SGHRS and CDR2 as YFSETQ. Trimming took 0 bases from V and 3 from J; bases not matched to a gene: 3. Methods used by the authors: Counts of nucleated cells, estimated from reference gene primer amplification, were obtained. Some clones are missing from TCRdb's copy, which holds only in-frame ones; the method was immunoSEQ multiplex PCR. That table supplies the V and J calls and clone size; D and trimming were determined from the DNA. This table holds under 200,000 clones, more than 80% found once.

The chain joins TRBV5-1 to TRBJ1-1; TRBD1 agrees at 9 bases. The sequencing sample was made of PBMCs or T cells enriched from blood (not recorded which). This receptor was obtained from a woman under 30 who had recovered from COVID-19. The CDR3 loop is CASSLDRGRDTEAFF. CDR3 DNA sequence: TGCGCCAGCAGCTTGGACAGGGGGCGGGACACTGAAGCTTTCTTT.